The rows below give T cell receptor beta chains drawn from one sample of a study of blood T cell repertoires in COVID-19. The assay was immunoSEQ multiplex PCR, and TCRdb's table has in-frame clones only and misses some. The repertoire holds 25,000 to 35,000 clones, with just under 95% as singletons. Sequences were obtained from peripheral blood. These TCRs come from a woman aged 65 to 85 with COVID-19, enrolled during active disease. CDR3s include the opening cysteine and the closing phenylalanine or tryptophan. A D gene is named only where the DNA matches it firmly. The listing skips clone size in some rows; elsewhere it reads once, few, many or a size class.

abundance,d_gene,v_gene,j_gene,CDR3aa,CDR3nt
.,.,TRBV27,TRBJ2-3,CASNGHRRRGFTDTQYF,TGTGCCAGCAACGGGCACCGGAGGAGGGGTTTCACAGATACGCAGTATTTT
few,TRBD2,TRBV28,TRBJ2-7,CASSLWALAGSSYEQYF,TGTGCCAGCAGTTTATGGGCGCTAGCGGGAAGCTCCTACGAGCAGTACTTC
.,.,TRBV10-3,TRBJ2-7,CAISEPTGFRGYEQYF,TGTGCCATCAGTGAGCCGACAGGATTTCGAGGCTACGAGCAGTACTTC
.,TRBD1,TRBV4-1,TRBJ2-2,CASSQGQGRTGELFF,TGCGCCAGCAGCCAAGGACAGGGTAGAACCGGGGAGCTGTTTTTT
.,.,TRBV28,TRBJ2-5,CASSERAGATQYF,TGTGCCAGCAGTGAGCGGGCTGGGGCGACCCAGTACTTC
.,TRBD1,TRBV7-8,TRBJ2-3,CASSSQGADTQYF,TGTGCCAGCAGCTCCCAGGGGGCTGATACGCAGTATTTT
.,.,TRBV24-1,TRBJ1-1,CATKGLEGTEAFF,TGTGCCACCAAGGGGCTGGAGGGCACTGAAGCTTTCTTT
.,TRBD2,TRBV2,TRBJ2-5,CASSEAGLAGVNEETQYF,TGTGCCAGCAGTGAAGCGGGACTAGCGGGAGTAAATGAGGAGACCCAGTACTTC
.,.,TRBV24-1,TRBJ1-1,CATRDSTEAFF,TGTGCCACCAGGGACTCCACTGAAGCTTTCTTT
.,TRBD2,TRBV24-1,TRBJ2-1,CATSDWSLASGSYNEQFF,TGTGCCACCAGTGATTGGTCCCTGGCTAGCGGTAGCTACAATGAGCAGTTCTTC
.,.,TRBV28,TRBJ2-2,CASSLVAVTGELFF,TGTGCCAGCAGTTTAGTGGCCGTCACCGGGGAGCTGTTTTTT
.,TRBD2,TRBV29-1,TRBJ2-7,CSVEAGGYEQYF,TGCAGCGTTGAAGCGGGAGGGTACGAGCAGTACTTC
.,.,TRBV28,TRBJ1-4,CATPSRGGEKLFF,TGTGCCACCCCATCCCGGGGGGGCGAAAAACTGTTTTTT
.,.,TRBV19,TRBJ2-1,CASSQDSQNEQFF,TGTGCCAGTAGTCAGGACAGCCAAAATGAGCAGTTCTTC
.,TRBD2,TRBV10-3,TRBJ2-3,CAIRGPGTSADTTQYF,TGTGCCATCAGGGGACCCGGGACTAGCGCGGATACTACGCAGTATTTT
once,.,TRBV30,TRBJ2-7,CAWMDSPNEQYF,TGTGCCTGGATGGATAGCCCCAACGAGCAGTACTTC
.,.,TRBV11-3,TRBJ1-1,CASSFGGNTEAFF,TGTGCCAGCAGCTTCGGAGGGAACACTGAAGCTTTCTTT
.,.,TRBV21-1,TRBJ1-2,CASSPWAGFPADGYTF,TGTGCCAGCAGCCCTTGGGCAGGGTTCCCCGCTGATGGCTACACCTTC
.,TRBD2,TRBV28,TRBJ2-7,CASRSGGSIPEQYF,TGTGCCAGCCGGTCGGGCGGGAGTATTCCCGAGCAGTACTTC
few,.,TRBV5-1,TRBJ1-5,CASSLGTPNQPQHF,TGCGCCAGCAGCTTGGGGACACCGAATCAGCCCCAGCATTTT
.,.,TRBV4-1,TRBJ1-3,CASSPGLRDTIYF,TGCGCCAGCAGCCCAGGGCTCCGGGACACCATATATTTT
.,.,TRBV6-5,TRBJ2-7,CASSYSQPQGYEQYF,TGTGCCAGCAGTTACTCGCAGCCACAGGGATACGAGCAGTACTTC
.,TRBD1,TRBV18,TRBJ1-1,CASSLQGARAEAFF,TGTGCCAGCTCGCTACAGGGGGCGCGGGCTGAAGCTTTCTTT
.,.,TRBV2,TRBJ1-5,CASSSQQVGNQPQHF,TGTGCCAGCAGTTCCCAACAGGTCGGCAATCAGCCCCAGCATTTT
.,TRBD1,TRBV6-5,TRBJ2-3,CASSTDRTDTQYF,TGTGCCAGCAGTACGGACAGGACAGATACGCAGTATTTT
.,.,TRBV19,TRBJ2-7,CASIGLGGEQYF,TGTGCCAGTATAGGGTTGGGAGGCGAGCAGTACTTC
.,TRBD1,TRBV19,TRBJ1-2,CASRLRDRANGYTF,TGTGCCAGTAGACTCCGGGACAGGGCTAATGGCTACACCTTC
once,.,TRBV18,TRBJ2-1,CASSPTRNGEQFF,TGTGCCAGCTCACCCACTAGGAACGGTGAGCAGTTCTTC
.,.,TRBV2,TRBJ1-2,CASRRTQTNGYTF,TGTGCCAGCAGACGGACACAAACGAATGGCTACACCTTC
.,.,TRBV7-2,TRBJ2-1,CASSSPPGLDEQFF,TGTGCCAGCAGCTCCCCGCCAGGCTTGGATGAGCAGTTCTTC
.,.,TRBV5-1,TRBJ1-5,CASSFGGKDQPQHF,TGCGCCAGCAGCTTTGGAGGGAAGGATCAGCCCCAGCATTTT
.,.,TRBV7-8,TRBJ1-5,CASSLAPWGERSNQPQHF,TGTGCCAGCAGCTTAGCGCCCTGGGGGGAACGCAGCAATCAGCCCCAGCATTTT
.,.,TRBV11-3,TRBJ2-7,CASSFLGGEDEQYF,TGTGCCAGCAGCTTCTTGGGGGGTGAGGACGAGCAGTACTTC
.,.,TRBV7-8,TRBJ1-2,CASSLASFRTASPNYGYTF,TGTGCCAGCAGCTTAGCGTCTTTTCGGACAGCCTCTCCTAACTATGGCTACACCTTC
once,TRBD2,TRBV9,TRBJ2-2,CASSRLAEVTGELFF,TGTGCCAGCAGCCGACTAGCGGAGGTCACCGGGGAGCTGTTTTTT
.,TRBD1,TRBV18,TRBJ1-2,CASSPGAGGNYGYTF,TGTGCCAGCTCACCAGGGGCAGGGGGCAACTATGGCTACACCTTC
.,.,TRBV5-5,TRBJ2-7,CASSFTVSYEQYF,TGTGCCAGCAGCTTTACAGTTTCCTACGAGCAGTACTTC
.,TRBD1,TRBV7-8,TRBJ1-2,CASSLVETGGRGYTF,TGTGCCAGCAGCTTAGTTGAGACAGGGGGTCGCGGCTACACCTTC
once,.,TRBV6-6,TRBJ1-1,CASSYPEMGTEAFF,TGTGCCAGCAGTTATCCGGAGATGGGCACTGAAGCTTTCTTT
once,.,TRBV7-2,TRBJ1-1,CASSRSRTANTEAFF,TGTGCCAGCAGCCGGTCCCGGACAGCCAACACTGAAGCTTTCTTT
.,.,TRBV5-4,TRBJ2-5,CASSLDRVETQYF,TGTGCCAGCAGCTTGGACAGGGTAGAGACCCAGTACTTC